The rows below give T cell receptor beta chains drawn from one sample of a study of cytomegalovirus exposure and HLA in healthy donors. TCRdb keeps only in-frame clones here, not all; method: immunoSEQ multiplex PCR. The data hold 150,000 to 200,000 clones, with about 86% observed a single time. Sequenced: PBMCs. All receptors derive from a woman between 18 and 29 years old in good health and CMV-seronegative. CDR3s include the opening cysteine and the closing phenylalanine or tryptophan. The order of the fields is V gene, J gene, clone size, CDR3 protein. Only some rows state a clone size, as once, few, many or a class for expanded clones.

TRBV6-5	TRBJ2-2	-	CASRSGTPNTGELFF
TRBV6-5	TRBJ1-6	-	CASSYGTGVNSPLHF
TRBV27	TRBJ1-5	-	CASSATGSGRDNQPQHF
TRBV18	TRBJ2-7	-	CASSPRTGTYEQYF
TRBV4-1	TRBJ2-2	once	CASSQGGVNTGELFF
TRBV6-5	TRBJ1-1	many	CATGEGDHTEAFF
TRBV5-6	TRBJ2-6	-	CASSLGHSSGANVLTF
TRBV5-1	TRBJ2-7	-	CASSLSGRNSRDF
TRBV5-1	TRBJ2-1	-	CASSQGTDRYNEQFF
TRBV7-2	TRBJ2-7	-	CASSTAGGYLYEQYF
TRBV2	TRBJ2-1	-	CASSEPALLAEGDNEQFF
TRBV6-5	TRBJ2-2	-	CASTRTSGTTGELFF
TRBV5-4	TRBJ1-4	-	CASSYGQGLEKLFF
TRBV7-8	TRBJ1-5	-	CAGRGDNGQPQHF
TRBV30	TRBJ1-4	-	CAWSPELLNEKLFF
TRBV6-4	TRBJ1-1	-	CASSQQGENTEAFF
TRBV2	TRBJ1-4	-	CASSEQLRREKLFF
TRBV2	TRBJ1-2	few	CASSGNRGNGYTF
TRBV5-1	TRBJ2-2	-	CASSLAAGQYTGELFF
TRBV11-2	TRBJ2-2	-	CASSLRGGRDVGGELFF
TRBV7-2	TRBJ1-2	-	CASSFRRDRGYGYTF
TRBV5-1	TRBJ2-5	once	CASSLTGLAGGPRETQYF
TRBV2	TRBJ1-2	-	CASDRGDYGYTF
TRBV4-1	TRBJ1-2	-	CASSLLAELYGYTF
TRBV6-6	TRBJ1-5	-	CASSRGQGNSNQPQHF
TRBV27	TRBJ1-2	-	CASSSDRVDYGYTF
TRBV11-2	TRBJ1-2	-	CASSPESGDRSYGYTF
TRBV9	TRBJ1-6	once	CASNARGGNSPLHF
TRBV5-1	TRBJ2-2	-	CASSPYAGENTGELFF
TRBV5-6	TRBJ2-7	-	CASSLVQGMTYEQYF
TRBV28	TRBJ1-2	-	CASSYPGQAPRGYTF
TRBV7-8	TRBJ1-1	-	CASSPGQLAEAFF
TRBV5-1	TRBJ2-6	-	CASSLGEVGVNGANVLTF
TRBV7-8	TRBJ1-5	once	CASSLGQAHTEPNQPQHF
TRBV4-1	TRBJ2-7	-	CASSQDAGVSFSYEQYF
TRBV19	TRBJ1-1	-	CASSIGDRGDTEAFF
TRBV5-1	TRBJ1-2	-	CASQVGGAKNYGYTF
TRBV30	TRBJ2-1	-	CAWSFGGNEQFF
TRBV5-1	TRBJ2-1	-	CASSLSGENYNEQFF
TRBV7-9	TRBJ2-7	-	CASSPGGGESYEQYF
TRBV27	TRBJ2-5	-	CASSLRSTSSAETQYF
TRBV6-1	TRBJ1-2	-	CASSASGTGGLRGYTF
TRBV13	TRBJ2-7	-	CASSPPGGGRYEQYF
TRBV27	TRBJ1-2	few	CASSPQGADGYTF
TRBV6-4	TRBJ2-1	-	CASSDEPRLPHEQFF
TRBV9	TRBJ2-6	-	CASSFPSGANVLTF
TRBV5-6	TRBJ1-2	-	CASSPVRTAANYGYTF
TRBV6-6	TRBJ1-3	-	CASSPDSSGNTIYF
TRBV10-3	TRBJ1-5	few	CAISEVGQGGNQPQHF
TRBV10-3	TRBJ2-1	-	CAIRRDPGTGGTGGYNEQFF
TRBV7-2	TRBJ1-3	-	CASSLEAGQGNTIYF
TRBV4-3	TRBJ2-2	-	CASSQDPPWQAGTGELFF
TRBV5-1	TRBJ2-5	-	CASSLDLGTSSRRRETQYF
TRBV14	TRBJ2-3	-	CASSEGTRGGPDTQYF